This T cell receptor (beta chain) stems from a study of CD8+CD57+ T cells in acquired aplastic anemia. Study-wide context: Yields of DNA that came from sorted CD4+ and CD8+ cells averaged roughly 3.2 ug.

Sequencing involved patients with CD8+CD57+ cell expansion previously shown by flow cytometry. The TCR beta profiling, which covered VDJ combination and CDR3 sequence, was carried out using genomic DNA as the template. TCRdb used MiXCR to reprocess the reads, holding one entry per CDR3 protein. The sample shows approximately 260,000 distinct CDR3 sequences, 82% of them seen only once. Of note for this clonotype: The DNA is left out, because the CDR3 cannot be placed on it with certainty; the CDR3 is given as TCRdb lists it.

This sequence originates from a human donor with aplastic anemia. Sequencing was done on a sample of sorted CD4+, CD8+, or CD8+CD57+ T cells (not recorded which) from PBMCs.

The CDR3 spells CASSDGGLHEQFFGPGF. This chain connects TRBV2 to TRBJ1-1; the D call in the table, TRBD1, was not verified against the DNA. From its first to its last residue, the CDR3 has 17 amino acids. Germline CDR1 reads SNHLY; CDR2 reads FYNNEI.